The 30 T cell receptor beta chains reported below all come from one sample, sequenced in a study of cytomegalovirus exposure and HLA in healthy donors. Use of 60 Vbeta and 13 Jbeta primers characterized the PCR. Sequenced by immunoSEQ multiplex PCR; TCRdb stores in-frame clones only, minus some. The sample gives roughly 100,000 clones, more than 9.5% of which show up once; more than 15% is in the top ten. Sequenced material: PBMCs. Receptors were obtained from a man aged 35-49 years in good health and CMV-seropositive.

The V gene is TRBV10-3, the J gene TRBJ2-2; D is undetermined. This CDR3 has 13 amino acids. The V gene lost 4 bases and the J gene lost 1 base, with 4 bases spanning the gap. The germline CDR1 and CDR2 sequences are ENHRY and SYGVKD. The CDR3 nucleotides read TGTGCCATCAGTGCGTTGAACACCGGGGAGCTGTTTTTT. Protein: CAISALNTGELFF.

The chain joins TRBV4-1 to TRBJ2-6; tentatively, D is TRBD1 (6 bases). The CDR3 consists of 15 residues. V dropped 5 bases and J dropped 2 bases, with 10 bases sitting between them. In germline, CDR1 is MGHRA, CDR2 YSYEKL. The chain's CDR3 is CASSSQGTGANVLTF. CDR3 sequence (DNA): TGCGCCAGCAGCTCACAGGGTACTGGGGCCAACGTCCTGACTTTC.

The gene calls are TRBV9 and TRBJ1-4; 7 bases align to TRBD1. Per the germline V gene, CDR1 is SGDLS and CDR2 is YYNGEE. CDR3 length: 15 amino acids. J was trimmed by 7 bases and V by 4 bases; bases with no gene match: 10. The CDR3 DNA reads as TGTGCCAGCAGCCAGGGGGACACGTACGGTGAAAAACTGTTTTTT. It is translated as CASSQGDTYGEKLFF.

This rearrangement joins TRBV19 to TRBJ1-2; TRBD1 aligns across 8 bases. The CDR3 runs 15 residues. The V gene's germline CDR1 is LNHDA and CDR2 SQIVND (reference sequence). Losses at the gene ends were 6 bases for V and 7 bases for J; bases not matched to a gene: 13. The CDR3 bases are TGTGCCAGTAGCCGCGCGGGACAGGATGTATTTGGCTACACCTTC. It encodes CASSRAGQDVFGYTF. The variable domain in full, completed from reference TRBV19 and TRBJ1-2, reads DGGITQSPKYLFRKEGQNVTLSCEQNLNHDAMYWYRQDPGQGLRLIYYSQIVNDFQKGDIAEGYSVSREKKESFPLTVTSAQKNPTAFYLCASSRAGQDVFGYTFGSGTRLTVV.

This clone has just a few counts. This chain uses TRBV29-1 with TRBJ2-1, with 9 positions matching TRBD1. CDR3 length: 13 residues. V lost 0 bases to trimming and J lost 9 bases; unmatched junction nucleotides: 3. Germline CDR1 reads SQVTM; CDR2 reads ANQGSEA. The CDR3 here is CSVEETTGGEQFF. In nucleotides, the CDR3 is TGCAGCGTTGAAGAAACGACAGGGGGTGAGCAGTTCTTC.

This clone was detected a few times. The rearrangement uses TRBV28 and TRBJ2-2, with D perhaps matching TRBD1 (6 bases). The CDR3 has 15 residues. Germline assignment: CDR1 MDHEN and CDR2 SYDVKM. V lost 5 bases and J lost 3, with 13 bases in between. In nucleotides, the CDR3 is TGTGCCAGCAGTCCGCAGGGGTTTTACACCGGGGAGCTGTTTTTT. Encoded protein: CASSPQGFYTGELFF.

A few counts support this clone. The CDR3 loop is CASSYSRRGHNTEAFF. Here the CDR3 DNA reads TGTGCCAGCAGTTACTCGAGGAGGGGGCACAACACTGAAGCTTTCTTT. The chain is built from TRBV6-5 and TRBJ1-1, with 7 bases fitting TRBD1. Germline CDR1 is MNHEY and CDR2 is SVGAGI. This CDR3 has 16 residues. V dropped 0 bases and J dropped 2; count of bases not matched to a gene: 6.

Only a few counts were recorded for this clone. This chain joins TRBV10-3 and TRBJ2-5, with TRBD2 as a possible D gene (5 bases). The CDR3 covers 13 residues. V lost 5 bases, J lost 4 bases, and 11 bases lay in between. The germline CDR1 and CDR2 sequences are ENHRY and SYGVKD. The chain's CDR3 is CAISLSVAETQYF. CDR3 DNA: TGTGCCATCAGTCTTAGCGTAGCAGAGACCCAGTACTTC.

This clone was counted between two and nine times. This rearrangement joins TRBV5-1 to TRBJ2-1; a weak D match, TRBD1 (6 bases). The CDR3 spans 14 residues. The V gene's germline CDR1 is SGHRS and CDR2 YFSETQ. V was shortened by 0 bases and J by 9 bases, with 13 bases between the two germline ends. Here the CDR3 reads CASSLVQGLGEQFF. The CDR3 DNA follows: TGCGCCAGCAGCTTGGTTCAGGGGTTAGGTGAGCAGTTCTTC.

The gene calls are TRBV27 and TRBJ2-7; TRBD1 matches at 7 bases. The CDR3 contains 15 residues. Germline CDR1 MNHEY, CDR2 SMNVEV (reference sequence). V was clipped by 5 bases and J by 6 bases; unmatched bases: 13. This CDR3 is CASSLRQGTFREQYF. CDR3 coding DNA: TGTGCCAGCAGTCTTCGACAGGGTACTTTCCGCGAGCAGTACTTC.

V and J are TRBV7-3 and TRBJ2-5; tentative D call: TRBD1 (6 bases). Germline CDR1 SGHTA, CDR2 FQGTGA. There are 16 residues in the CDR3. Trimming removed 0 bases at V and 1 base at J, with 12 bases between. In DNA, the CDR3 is TGTGCCAGCAGCTTAACAGGGGGACCGTTCCAAGAGACCCAGTACTTC. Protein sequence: CASSLTGGPFQETQYF.

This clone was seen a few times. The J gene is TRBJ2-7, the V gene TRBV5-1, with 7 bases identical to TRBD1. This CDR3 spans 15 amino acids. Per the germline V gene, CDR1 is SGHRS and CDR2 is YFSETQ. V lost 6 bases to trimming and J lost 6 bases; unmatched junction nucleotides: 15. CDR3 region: CASTPPDRALGEQYF. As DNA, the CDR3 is TGCGCCAGCACCCCCCCCGACAGGGCCCTCGGCGAGCAGTACTTC. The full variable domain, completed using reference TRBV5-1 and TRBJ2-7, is KAGVTQTPRYLIKTRGQQVTLSCSPISGHRSVSWYQQTPGQGLQFLFEYFSETQRNKGNFPGRFSGRQFSNSRSEMNVSTLELGDSALYLCASTPPDRALGEQYFGPGTRLTVT.

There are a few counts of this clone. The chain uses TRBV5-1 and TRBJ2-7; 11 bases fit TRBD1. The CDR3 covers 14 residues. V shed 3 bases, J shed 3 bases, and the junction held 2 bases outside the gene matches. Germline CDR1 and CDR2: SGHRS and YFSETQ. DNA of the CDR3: TGCGCCAGCAGCTGGGGGACAGGGGGCTACGAGCAGTACTTC. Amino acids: CASSWGTGGYEQYF.

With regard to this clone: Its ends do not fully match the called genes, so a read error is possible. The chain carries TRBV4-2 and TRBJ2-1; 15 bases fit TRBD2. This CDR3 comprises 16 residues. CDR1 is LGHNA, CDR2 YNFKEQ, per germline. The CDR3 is CASSQDTRTSGRAPFF. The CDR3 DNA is TGTGCCAGCAGTCAAGATACCCGGACTAGCGGGAGGGCCCCGTTCTTC.

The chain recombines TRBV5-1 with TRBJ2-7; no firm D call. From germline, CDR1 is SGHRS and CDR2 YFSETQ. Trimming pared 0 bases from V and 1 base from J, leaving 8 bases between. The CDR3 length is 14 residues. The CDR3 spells CASSLAGDSYEQYF. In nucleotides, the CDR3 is TGCGCCAGCAGCTTGGCCGGAGATTCCTACGAGCAGTACTTC.

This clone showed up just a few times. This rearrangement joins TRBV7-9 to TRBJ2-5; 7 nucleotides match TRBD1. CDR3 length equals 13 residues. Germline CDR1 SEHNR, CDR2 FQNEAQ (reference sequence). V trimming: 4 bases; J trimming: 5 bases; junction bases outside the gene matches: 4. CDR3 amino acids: CASSSTGAETQYF. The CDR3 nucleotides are TGTGCCAGCAGCTCCACAGGGGCGGAGACCCAGTACTTC.

The chain's CDR3 is CASNSGLAGAGTGELFF. The CDR3, as DNA: TGTGCCAGTAATTCGGGACTAGCGGGGGCGGGCACCGGGGAGCTGTTTTTT. The genes are TRBV19 and TRBJ2-2; TRBD2 matches 14 bases. The V and J ends lost 7 bases and 4 bases, in that order; junction bases with no gene match: 8. The germline V gene has CDR1 LNHDA and CDR2 SQIVND (reference sequence). The CDR3 loop spans 17 amino acids. Variable domain in full (rest from reference TRBV19 and TRBJ2-2): DGGITQSPKYLFRKEGQNVTLSCEQNLNHDAMYWYRQDPGQGLRLIYYSQIVNDFQKGDIAEGYSVSREKKESFPLTVTSAQKNPTAFYLCASNSGLAGAGTGELFFGEGSRLTVL.

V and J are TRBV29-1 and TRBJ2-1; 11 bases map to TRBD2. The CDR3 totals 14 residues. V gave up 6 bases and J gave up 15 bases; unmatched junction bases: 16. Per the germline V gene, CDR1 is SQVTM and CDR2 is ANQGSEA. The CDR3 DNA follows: TGCAGCGTGCAATTGACTAGCGGGAAGAGTAGGGGGTTCTTC. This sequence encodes CSVQLTSGKSRGFF.

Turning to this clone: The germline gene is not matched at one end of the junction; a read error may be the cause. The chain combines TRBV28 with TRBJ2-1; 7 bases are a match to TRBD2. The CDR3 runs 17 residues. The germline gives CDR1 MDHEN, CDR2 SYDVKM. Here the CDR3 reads CASSLPGAGVSNNEQFF. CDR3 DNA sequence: TGTGCCAGCAGTTTACCCGGGGCGGGAGTCTCCAACAATGAGCAGTTCTTC.

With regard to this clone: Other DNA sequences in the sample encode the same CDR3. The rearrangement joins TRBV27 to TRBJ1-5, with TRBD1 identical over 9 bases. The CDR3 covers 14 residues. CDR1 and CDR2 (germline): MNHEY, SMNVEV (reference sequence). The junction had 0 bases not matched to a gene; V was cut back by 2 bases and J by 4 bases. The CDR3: CASSLGQGNQPQHF. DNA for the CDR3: TGTGCCAGCAGTTTAGGACAGGGGAATCAGCCCCAGCATTTT.

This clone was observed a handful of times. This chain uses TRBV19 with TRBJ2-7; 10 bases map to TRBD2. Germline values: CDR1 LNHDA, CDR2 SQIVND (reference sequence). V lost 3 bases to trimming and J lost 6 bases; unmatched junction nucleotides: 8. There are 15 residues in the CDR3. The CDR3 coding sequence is TGTGCCAGTAGTATTAGTGTCCTAGCGGGAGTCGAGCAGTACTTC. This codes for CASSISVLAGVEQYF.

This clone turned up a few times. CDR3 in DNA: TGTGCCAGCAGCCGATGGACAGGGGTTGCCGGGGAGCTGTTTTTT. As protein: CASSRWTGVAGELFF. The gene calls are TRBV14 and TRBJ2-2; TRBD1 aligns across 9 bases. Germline assignment: CDR1 SGHDN and CDR2 FVKESK. V lost 4 bases, J lost 6 bases, and 6 bases stayed unmatched. CDR3 length: 15 residues. Full variable domain (missing parts from reference TRBV14 and TRBJ2-2): EAGVTQFPSHSVIEKGQTVTLRCDPISGHDNLYWYRRVMGKEIKFLLHFVKESKQDESGMPNNRFLAERTGGTYSTLKVQPAELEDSGVYFCASSRWTGVAGELFFGEGSRLTVL.

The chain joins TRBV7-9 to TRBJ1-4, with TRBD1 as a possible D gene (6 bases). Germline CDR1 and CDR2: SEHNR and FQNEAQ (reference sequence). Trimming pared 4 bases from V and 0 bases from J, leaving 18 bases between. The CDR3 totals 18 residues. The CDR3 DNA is TGTGCCAGCAGCTCACGGGGGAGGGGGTCGGCAACTAATGAAAAACTGTTTTTT. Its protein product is CASSSRGRGSATNEKLFF.

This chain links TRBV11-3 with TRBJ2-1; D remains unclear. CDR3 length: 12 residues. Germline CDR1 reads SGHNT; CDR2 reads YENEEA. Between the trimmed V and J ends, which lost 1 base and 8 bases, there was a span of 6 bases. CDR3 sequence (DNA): TGTGCCAGCAGCTTAGGAGTCGATGAGCAGTTCTTC. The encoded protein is CASSLGVDEQFF.

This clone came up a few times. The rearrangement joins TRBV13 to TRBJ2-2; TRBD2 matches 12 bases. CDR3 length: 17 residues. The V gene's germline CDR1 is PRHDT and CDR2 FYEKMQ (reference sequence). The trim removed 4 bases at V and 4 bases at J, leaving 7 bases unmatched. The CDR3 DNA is TGTGCCAGCAGCTCTACTCGGACTAGCGGGACCACCGGGGAGCTGTTTTTT. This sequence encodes CASSSTRTSGTTGELFF.

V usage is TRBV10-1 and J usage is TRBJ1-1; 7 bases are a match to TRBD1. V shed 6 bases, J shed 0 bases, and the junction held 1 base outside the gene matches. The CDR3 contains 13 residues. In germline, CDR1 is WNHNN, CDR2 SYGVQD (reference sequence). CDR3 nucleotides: TGCGCCAGCAGGGGACAGTTGAACACTGAAGCTTTCTTT. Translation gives CASRGQLNTEAFF.

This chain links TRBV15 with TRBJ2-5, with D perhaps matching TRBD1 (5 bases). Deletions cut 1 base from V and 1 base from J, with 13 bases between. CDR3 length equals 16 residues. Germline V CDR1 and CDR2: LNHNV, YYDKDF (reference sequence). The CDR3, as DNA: TGTGCCACCAGCAGAGTGGCAGGTCAGGGCCAAGAGACCCAGTACTTC. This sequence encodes CATSRVAGQGQETQYF.

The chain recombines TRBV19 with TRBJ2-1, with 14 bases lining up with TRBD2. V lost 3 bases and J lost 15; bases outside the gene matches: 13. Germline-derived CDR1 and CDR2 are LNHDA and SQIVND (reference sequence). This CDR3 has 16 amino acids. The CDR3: CASSMTRLAGGVRRFF. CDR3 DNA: TGTGCCAGTAGTATGACCCGACTAGCGGGAGGGGTTCGAAGGTTCTTC.

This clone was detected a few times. The CDR3 region is CASSNRQGAYEQYF. The DNA of the CDR3 is TGTGCCAGCAGTAACAGACAGGGCGCCTACGAGCAGTACTTC. The chain is built from TRBV6-6 and TRBJ2-7; 7 bases are shared with TRBD1. The germline V gene has CDR1 MNHNY and CDR2 SVGAGI (reference sequence). Unmatched junction bases numbered 6, after V lost 5 bases and J lost 2 bases. There are 14 residues in the CDR3.

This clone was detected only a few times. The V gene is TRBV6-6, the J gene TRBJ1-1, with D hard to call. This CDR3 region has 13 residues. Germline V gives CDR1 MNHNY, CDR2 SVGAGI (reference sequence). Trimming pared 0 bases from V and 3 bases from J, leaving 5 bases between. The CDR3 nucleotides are TGTGCCAGCAGTTACTCGGCACACACTGAAGCTTTCTTT. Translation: CASSYSAHTEAFF.